This note documents a single T cell receptor beta chain sequence. The clone's antigen remains unknown. A much larger clone lies a single base off, so this may be a read error. The record originates from a study of molecular identifiers for immune sequencing clone quantification (dated by TCRdb to the late 2010s). As for the study more broadly: In a replicate experiment, RNA from around 20,000 or 100,000 naive CD8 T cells was split into five aliquots, four of which were sequenced. This methods study used CD8 T cells to benchmark TCR RNA copy counting and molecular-identifier clustering-based TCR repertoire sequencing (MIDCIRS).

Receptor amplification or capture employed PCR. The reads were generated on a NextSeq 500. Bulk TCR libraries were generated as previously described, with the TCR primers listed in Table S5 used. Purification of total RNA was performed with the Qiagen AllPrep DNA/RNA kit. Before any analysis, reads coming from multiple sequencing runs of the same library were combined into one pool. In the authors' own workflow: Reads were retained only if the reads had an exact TCR constant sequence, and the retained reads were trimmed to 150 nt and grouped according to their 12-nt molecular barcodes. Reads inside each barcode group were sub-clustered using a 15% Levenshtein threshold, and a quality-weighted consensus sequence was constructed for each RNA molecule. Non-functional sequences were excluded, and lower-count sequences lying one edit away from another sequence were also excluded. Based on fitting two negative binomial distributions, any barcode sub-cluster with under 20% of the maximum read count was discarded. TCRdb reworked the public reads: Q25 trimming with fastp, MiXCR clone assembly, productive beta chains retained. A single entry per CDR3 protein holds the most common genes and DNA from its merged rows. TCRdb assigned the V and J calls; the authors' analysis was not used. The table for this sample lists around 300,000 distinct CDR3 sequences; 24% of them were counted only once. The ten top clones hold 0.7% to 0.95% of the sample.

Naive CD8 T cell libraries were made from about 20,000 to 1,000,000 sorted cells using 10%, 30% or 50% of purified RNA. Naive CD8 T cells, defined as CD8+CD4-CCR7+CD45RA+, were FACS-sorted into RLT Plus buffer on a BD FACSAria II. Nine to eleven TCR copies' worth of Jurkat RNA were spiked into roughly 20,000-1,000,000 naive CD8 T cell samples to test detection sensitivity. Enrichment of CD8 T cells was done with RosetteSep CD8+ T Cell Enrichment Cocktail plus Ficoll-Paque, and ACK red cell lysis came afterward. Results the study describes overall, beyond this receptor: The naive libraries included spiked-in Jurkat TCR RNA (roughly nine copies' worth), and this Jurkat TCR RNA is not part of the donor repertoire. Spiked-in Jurkat TCR RNA equivalent to a single cell was reported to be detectable even among 980,000 or so naive CD8 T cells. When barcode sub-clustering was not used, chimeric consensus sequences inflated TCR diversity, with chimeras reaching as high as 47%. Modeling indicated about 3 TCR RNA copies recovered per cell, compared with about 9.4 by digital PCR, which implies a capture efficiency of around 29%. Clones above 20 RNA copies held over 99% of molecules in CMV-specific effector cells but under 1% in naive cells. The sizes of highly expanded clones could end up underestimated when identical TCR molecules share a barcode.

This clonotype was obtained from a human donor in good health. Some libraries in this study had Jurkat cell RNA spiked in. Sequencing used naive CD8+ T cells from blood, with Jurkat cell RNA spiked in. The sample's cell subset or site label, decoded: FACS-sorted CD8+CD4-CCR7+CD45RA+ naive T cells.

The sequenced DNA is TGTGCCAGCAGTTACGGGGGCGGTTTGTATCAGCCCCAGCATTTT. This is translated as CASSYGGGLYQPQHF. The chain is encoded by TRBV6-6 joined to TRBJ1-5; a weak D assignment points to TRBD1 (6 bases agree). Including cysteine and phenylalanine, the CDR3 has 15 amino acids. Kept here is only the CDR3 DNA, which spans 45 bases and is read in frame from base 1. For CDR1 and CDR2, the germline V gene (reference sequence) lists MNHNY and SVGAGI. The V end loses 2 bases and the J end loses 5 bases, and a stretch of 13 bases separates them.